This T cell receptor beta chain is from a study of identical twins. Regarding the study as a whole: Out-of-frame beta chain sequences displayed weaker excess sharing between twins.

This clonotype was detected only a few times. No antigen is known for it. Trimming took 6 bases from V and 3 from J, leaving 21 bases between them. This CDR3 is 17 amino acids long. The germline CDR1 and CDR2 sequences are SNHLY and FYNNEI. A universal primer site was added by template switching, and unique molecular identifiers were carried by the cDNA. TCRdb called the 5' RACE reads again in MiXCR, with one record for every CDR3 protein. The sample consists of approximately 590,000 distinct CDR3 sequences, around 9.6% of them appearing once. The donors were all healthy and Caucasian. These data also formed part of another study, on yellow fever vaccine responses in identical twins.

The sequence was collected from a woman aged 18-29 years in good health. The gene calls are TRBV2 and TRBJ2-4; D assignment may be TRBD1 or TRBD2 (5 bases each). Input material: PBMCs. The CDR3 DNA reads as TGTGCCAGCAGCGGGGACCGCAACAGGCTAAACAAAAACATTCAGTACTTC. The encoded protein is CASSGDRNRLNKNIQYF.